The clone carrying this T cell receptor (beta chain) was seen only once. The sample belongs to a study of OX40 agonist ivuxolimab in advanced cancers. Study information: The dose-escalation cohort was about 83% male, with a mean age of 60 years, ranging about 20 to 79. The study reported partial responses in three patients: one hepatocellular carcinoma, two cutaneous melanoma.

V was shortened by 0 bases and J by 3 bases, with 9 bases between the two germline ends. Germline CDR1 is SGHVS and CDR2 is FQNEAQ. This CDR3 is built from 14 residues. Using immunoSEQ multiplex PCR, the repertoire was profiled, and TCRdb retains in-frame clones only, with some absent. The sample carries 35,000 to 45,000 clones, about 87% recorded once. The source was CD4+ or CD8+ T cells sorted from blood, collected in a trial of the OX40 agonist ivuxolimab. The sequence derives from an adult with an advanced solid tumor such as melanoma, head and neck, liver or kidney cancer. V is TRBV7-8 and J is TRBJ2-7; D remains unclear. The CDR3 loop is CASSLARGYYEQYF. CDR3 DNA: TGTGCCAGCAGCTTAGCGCGCGGATACTACGAGCAGTACTTC.